This TCR beta chain was sequenced during a study of CD8 T cells in ankylosing spondylitis. The CDR3 contains 17 residues. Trimming at V came to 4 bases and at J to 4 bases, leaving 7 bases not matched to a gene. TCRdb used MiXCR to reprocess the 5' RACE reads, holding one entry per CDR3 protein. Seen here are about 140,000 distinct CDR3 sequences, roughly 8% observed once, and the top ten hold roughly 7.2%. This clonotype was detected ten times or more. The source is a male donor with ankylosing spondylitis. This chain links TRBV12-3 or TRBV12-4 with TRBJ2-5; 15 nucleotides align to TRBD2. The sample comprised synovial fluid, either unsorted or a sorted T cell fraction (not recorded which). For the CDR3, the DNA is TGTGCCAGCAGTTCCCATTGGACTAGCGGGGGGGGAGAGACCCAGTACTTC. Its translation: CASSSHWTSGGGETQYF.